A single TCR beta chain is shown here with its context. The method was immunoSEQ multiplex PCR; TCRdb's version includes in-frame clones alone and lacks a portion of them. Counted here are approximately 71,000 clones, more than 60% occurring once; the ten biggest clones make up around 23%. The CDR3 has 15 residues. The V end was cut by 4 bases, the J end by 4 bases, with 16 bases between. CDR1 MGHRA and CDR2 YSYEKL come from the germline V gene. This sample is drawn from a study of blood T cell repertoires in COVID-19. Across the whole study: From the United States, Italy and Spain came samples of acute and convalescent COVID-19. From T cells, B-cell-depleted T cells, or PBMCs came the material, which was cDNA or gDNA.

The sample consisted of peripheral blood. The genes are TRBV4-1 and TRBJ1-2; possible D gene TRBD1, 6 bases. The TCR sequence derives from a human donor in a cohort sampled during active COVID-19. The chain's CDR3 is CASSRPAGAAYGYTF. The CDR3 nucleotides are TGCGCCAGCAGCCGACCCGCAGGGGCTGCCTATGGCTACACCTTC.